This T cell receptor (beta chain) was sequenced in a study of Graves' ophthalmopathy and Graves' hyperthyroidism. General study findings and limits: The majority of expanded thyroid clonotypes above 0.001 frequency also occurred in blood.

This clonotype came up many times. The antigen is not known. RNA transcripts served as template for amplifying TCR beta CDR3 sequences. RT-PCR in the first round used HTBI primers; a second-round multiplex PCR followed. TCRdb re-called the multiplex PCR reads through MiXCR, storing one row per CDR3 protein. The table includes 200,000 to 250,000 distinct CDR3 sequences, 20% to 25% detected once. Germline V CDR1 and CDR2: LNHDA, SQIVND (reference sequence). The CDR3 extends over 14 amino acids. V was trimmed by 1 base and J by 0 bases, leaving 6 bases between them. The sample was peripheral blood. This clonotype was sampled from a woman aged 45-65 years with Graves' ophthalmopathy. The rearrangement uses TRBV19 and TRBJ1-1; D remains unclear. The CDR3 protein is CASSIAQLNTEAFF. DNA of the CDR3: TGTGCCAGTAGTATAGCACAGCTGAACACTGAAGCTTTCTTT.